This T cell receptor beta chain was captured by sequencing in a study of STAT5B mutations in CD4+ large granular lymphocyte leukemia. Overall study findings and caveats: No patients shared main leukemic clonotypes, though around 27% appeared at low frequency elsewhere. 8/27 top patient clones versus 2/35 control clones were TRBV06-family. Data were not HLA-matched across samples.

In germline, CDR1 is SGHVS, CDR2 FQNEAQ. Trimming at V came to 5 bases and at J to 8 bases, leaving 7 bases not matched to a gene. The CDR3 has 15 amino acids. Notes on this clone: The antigen remains undetermined.

The survey-level immunoSEQ assay was used. Some clones are missing from TCRdb's copy, which holds only in-frame ones; the method was immunoSEQ multiplex PCR. The sample holds about 33,000 clones, roughly 76% seen once. Sequencing input: CD4+ T cells from blood buffy coats. The rearrangement links TRBV7-8 to TRBJ2-1, with 12 positions matching TRBD2. This TCR was sampled from a human donor in good health. The chain's CDR3 is CASSHERLAGDEQFF. CDR3 in DNA: TGTGCCAGCAGCCACGAGAGACTAGCGGGGGATGAGCAGTTCTTC.